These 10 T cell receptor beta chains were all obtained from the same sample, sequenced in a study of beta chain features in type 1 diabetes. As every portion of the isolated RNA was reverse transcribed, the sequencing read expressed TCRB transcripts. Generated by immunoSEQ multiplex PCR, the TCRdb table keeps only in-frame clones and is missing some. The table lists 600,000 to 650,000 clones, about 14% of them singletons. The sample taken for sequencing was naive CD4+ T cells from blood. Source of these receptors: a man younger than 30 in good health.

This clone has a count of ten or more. The CDR3 sequence: CATSDRFNEQFF. Here the CDR3 DNA reads TGCGCCACCTCGGACAGATTCAATGAGCAGTTCTTC. The rearrangement joins TRBV23-1 to TRBJ2-1; D possibly corresponds to TRBD1 (6 bases). TRBV23-1 falls under the ORF class, with uncertain function. The CDR3 has 12 residues. The V end was cut by 10 bases, the J end by 6 bases, with 13 bases between.

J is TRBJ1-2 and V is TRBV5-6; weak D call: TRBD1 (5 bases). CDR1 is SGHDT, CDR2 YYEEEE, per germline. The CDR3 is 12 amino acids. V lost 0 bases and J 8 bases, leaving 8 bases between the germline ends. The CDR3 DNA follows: TGTGCCAGCAGCTTGGGAGGGGAGGGCTACACCTTC. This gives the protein CASSLGGEGYTF.

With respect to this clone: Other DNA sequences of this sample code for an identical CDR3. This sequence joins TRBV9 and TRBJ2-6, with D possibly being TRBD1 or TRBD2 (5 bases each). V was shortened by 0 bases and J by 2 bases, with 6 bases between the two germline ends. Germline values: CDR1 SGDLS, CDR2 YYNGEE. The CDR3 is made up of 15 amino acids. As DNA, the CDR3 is TGTGCCAGCAGCGTAGGAGGGGCTGGGGCCAACGTCCTGACTTTC. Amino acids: CASSVGGAGANVLTF.

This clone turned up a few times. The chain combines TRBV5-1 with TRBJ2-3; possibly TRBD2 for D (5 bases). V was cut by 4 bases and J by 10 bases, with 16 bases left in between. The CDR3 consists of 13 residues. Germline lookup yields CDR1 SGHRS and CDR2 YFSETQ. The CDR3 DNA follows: TGCGCCAGCAGCCCGAATCTCCGAGGGCCGCAGTATTTT. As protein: CASSPNLRGPQYF.

CDR3 bases: TGTGCCAGCAGCTCCCCTCCTAGCGGGGAAGAGACCCAGTACTTC. Translated, it gives CASSSPPSGEETQYF. The V and J genes are TRBV6-5 and TRBJ2-5, with 9 bases lining up with TRBD2. The germline CDR1 and CDR2 sequences are MNHEY and SVGAGI. The CDR3 runs 15 residues. The V gene end was trimmed by 6 bases and the J gene end by 3 bases; junction bases not matched to a gene: 8.

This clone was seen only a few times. CDR3 sequence: CASSPITGTAYNEQFF. DNA of the CDR3: TGTGCCAGCTCACCCATAACCGGGACAGCCTACAATGAGCAGTTCTTC. This chain uses TRBV18 with TRBJ2-1; 7 positions agree with TRBD1. The CDR3 spans 16 residues. After removal of 3 bases from V and 2 bases from J, the junction contained 7 bases not matched to a gene. The V gene's germline CDR1 is KGHSH and CDR2 LQKENI.

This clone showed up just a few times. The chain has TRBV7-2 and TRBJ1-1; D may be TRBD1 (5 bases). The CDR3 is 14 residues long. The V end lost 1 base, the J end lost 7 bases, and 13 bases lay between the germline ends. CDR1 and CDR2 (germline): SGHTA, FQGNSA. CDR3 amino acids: CASSLVSGRGEAFF. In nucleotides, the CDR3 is TGTGCCAGCAGCTTAGTATCAGGGAGAGGTGAAGCTTTCTTT.

CDR3 in amino acids: CASSLAIRASTDTQYF. In DNA, the CDR3 is TGTGCCAGCAGCTTAGCAATCCGAGCTAGCACAGATACGCAGTATTTT. The chain joins TRBV7-2 to TRBJ2-3, with D hard to call. Germline CDR1 and CDR2: SGHTA and FQGNSA. This CDR3 comprises 16 residues. Trimming cost V 0 bases and J 0 bases, with 10 bases left between them.

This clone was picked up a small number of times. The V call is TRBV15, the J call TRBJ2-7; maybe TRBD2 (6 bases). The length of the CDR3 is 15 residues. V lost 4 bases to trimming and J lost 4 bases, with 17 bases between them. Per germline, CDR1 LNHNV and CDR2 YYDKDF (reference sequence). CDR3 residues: CATSIRTGGVYEQYF. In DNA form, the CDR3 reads TGTGCCACCAGCATACGTACAGGCGGGGTGTACGAGCAGTACTTC.

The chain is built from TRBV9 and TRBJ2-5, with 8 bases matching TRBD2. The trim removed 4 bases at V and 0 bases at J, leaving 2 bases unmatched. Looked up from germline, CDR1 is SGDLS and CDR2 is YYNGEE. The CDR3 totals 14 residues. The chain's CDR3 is CASSIAGNQETQYF. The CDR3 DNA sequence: TGTGCCAGCAGCATAGCGGGGAACCAAGAGACCCAGTACTTC.